What follows is one T cell receptor (beta chain) and its context. Germline CDR1 is KGHSH and CDR2 is LQKENI. The CDR3 has 14 amino acids. V was trimmed by 3 bases and J by 8 bases, leaving 16 bases between them. This entry comes from a study of Ad26.COV2.S vaccination and SARS-CoV-2 variants. Turning to the study itself: Recipients of Ad26.COV2.S got it intramuscularly, once or twice 56 days apart.

TCRdb keeps only in-frame clones here, not all; method: immunoSEQ multiplex PCR. The sample yields 400,000 to 450,000 clones, 80% to 95% seen once. Treatment meaning: 15 to 20 received Ad26.COV2.S at low or high dose, single or two shots; several received placebo; per-sample allocation not given. Collection of samples fell on day 63 after the first vaccine or placebo injection. Wuhan-strain SARS-CoV-2 spike was expressed by the Ad26 vector that made up the vaccine. The TCR sequence derives from a person between 18 and 60 years old who received the Ad26.COV2.S COVID-19 vaccine or a placebo. Sample: peripheral blood, taken in a trial of Ad26.COV2.S vaccine versus placebo. The chain couples TRBV18 to TRBJ2-5; tentatively, D is TRBD2 (5 bases). CDR3 region: CASSPSEGPGTQYF. The CDR3 DNA reads TGTGCCAGCTCACCCTCGGAAGGTCCGGGAACCCAGTACTTC.